Listed below are T cell receptor beta chains from one sample, sequenced in a study of OX40 agonist ivuxolimab in advanced cancers. This table comes from immunoSEQ multiplex PCR, and its TCRdb copy is limited to in-frame clones, with some not included. Among 80,000 or so clones listed, 70% to 90% were seen once. Sequences were derived from CD4+ or CD8+ T cells sorted from blood, sampled in a trial of the OX40 agonist ivuxolimab. Every receptor here comes from an adult with an advanced solid tumor such as melanoma, head and neck, liver or kidney cancer. Each CDR3 is given with its conserved first and last residue. Fields, in order: CDR3 length, D gene, clone size, J gene, V gene, CDR3 DNA, CDR3 protein. D genes are given only for firm matches. Only some rows state a clone size, as once, few, many or a class for expanded clones.

>15|TRBD2|.|TRBJ2-3|TRBV4-1
TGCGCCAGCAGCCAAGGACTAGCAGACACAGATACGCAGTATTTT
CASSQGLADTDTQYF
>12|.|.|TRBJ1-1|TRBV6-1
TGTGCCAGCACTCGACGGACCACTGAAGCTTTCTTT
CASTRRTTEAFF
>13|.|.|TRBJ2-1|TRBV11-3
TGTGCCAGCAGCTTAAGGTGGTCCAATGAGCAGTTCTTC
CASSLRWSNEQFF
>17|TRBD2|.|TRBJ2-5|TRBV9
TGTGCCAGCAGCGTAGGGGATAGCGGGGGGGCCGAAGAGACCCAGTACTTC
CASSVGDSGGAEETQYF
>15|TRBD2|once|TRBJ2-7|TRBV15
TGTGCCACCAGCGATACGGGACTAGCGACCCACGAGCAGTACTTC
CATSDTGLATHEQYF
>13|.|.|TRBJ1-2|TRBV2
TGTGCCAGCAGTGACTGGCGCAGGGATGGCTACACCTTC
CASSDWRRDGYTF
>15|.|.|TRBJ2-3|TRBV5-5
TGTGCCAGCATCTCTTGGGGGAGGAAGACAGATACGCAGTATTTT
CASISWGRKTDTQYF
>15|.|.|TRBJ1-1|TRBV7-2
TGTGCCAGCAAGGACAGTGCGGGGCGAGACACTGAAGCTTTCTTT
CASKDSAGRDTEAFF
>15|.|.|TRBJ2-1|TRBV5-4
TGTGCCAGCAGCTTGGATACCGGGGGCAACAATGAGCAGTTCTTC
CASSLDTGGNNEQFF
>16|TRBD2|.|TRBJ2-2|TRBV15
TGTGCCACCAGCAGAGATTACGGGGGGTATACCGGGGAGCTGTTTTTT
CATSRDYGGYTGELFF
>13|.|few|TRBJ1-2|TRBV23-1
TGCGCCAGCACCCGGCGGATCTACTATGGCTACACCTTC
CASTRRIYYGYTF
>14|.|.|TRBJ2-7|TRBV27
TGTGCCAGCAGTTTGAAGGGACCAGCCTACGAGCAGTACTTC
CASSLKGPAYEQYF
>13|.|.|TRBJ2-3|TRBV7-9
TGTGCCAGCAGCAAGATACTCGGGGATACGCAGTATTTT
CASSKILGDTQYF
>18|TRBD1|.|TRBJ2-5|TRBV5-1
TGCGCCAGCAGCTCACGGACAGGGGTATGGGAACGAGGGGAGACCCAGTACTTC
CASSSRTGVWERGETQYF
>16|TRBD2|.|TRBJ2-1|TRBV11-3
TGTGCCAGCAGCAGTAGGGCGGGACTAGTGACCGATGAGCAGTTCTTC
CASSSRAGLVTDEQFF
>15|.|.|TRBJ1-2|TRBV13
TGTGCCAGCAGCTTGGACGGGCAAACTAACTATGGCTACACCTTC
CASSLDGQTNYGYTF
>16|TRBD2|.|TRBJ2-1|TRBV9
TGTGCCAGCAGCAGGACTAGCGGGAGCTCCTACAATGAGCAGTTCTTC
CASSRTSGSSYNEQFF
>17|TRBD2|few|TRBJ2-7|TRBV4-2
TGTGCCAGCAGCTTGGTCTTAGGACTAGCGTTCTCCTACGAGCAGTACTTC
CASSLVLGLAFSYEQYF
>14|.|once|TRBJ1-5|TRBV7-8
TGTGCCAGCAGCCAGGACAGAGGCAATCAGCCCCAGCATTTT
CASSQDRGNQPQHF
>11|.|once|TRBJ2-5|TRBV5-4
TGTGCCAGCAGCCCGCAGAACACCCAGTACTTC
CASSPQNTQYF
>15|TRBD2|.|TRBJ2-7|TRBV9
TGTGCCAGCAGCGTAGCAGATAGCGGGACCTACGAGCAGTACTTC
CASSVADSGTYEQYF
>13|.|.|TRBJ1-1|TRBV19
TGTGCCAGTAGTTGGGACTCTTATACAGAAGCTTTCTTT
CASSWDSYTEAFF
>15|.|few|TRBJ1-5|TRBV28
TGTGCCAGCAGTTTCTACAGCTATAGCAATCAGCCCCAGCATTTT
CASSFYSYSNQPQHF
>13|.|.|TRBJ2-1|TRBV4-1
TGCGCCAGCAGCCAAGAGAGGTTCGATGAGCAGTTCTTC
CASSQERFDEQFF
>14|TRBD1|.|TRBJ2-1|TRBV19
TGTGCCAGTACGCCGGGACAGGGATTCAATGAGCAGTTCTTC
CASTPGQGFNEQFF
>16|.|.|TRBJ2-2|TRBV5-1
TGCGCCAGCAGCTTGTTCATAGGGTCGGACACCGGGGAGCTGTTTTTT
CASSLFIGSDTGELFF
>14|TRBD2|.|TRBJ2-5|TRBV19
TGTGCCAGTAGTTCCGGGACTAGCGAAGAGACCCAGTACTTC
CASSSGTSEETQYF
>15|.|.|TRBJ2-5|TRBV18
TGTGCCAGCTCACCGATTACAGGGGGGGAGGAGACCCAGTACTTC
CASSPITGGEETQYF
>13|.|few|TRBJ2-1|TRBV4-3
TGCGCCAGCAGCCAAGATACAAGAAATGAGCAGTTCTTC
CASSQDTRNEQFF
>13|TRBD1|.|TRBJ1-5|TRBV19
TGTGCCAGTAGTATAGGGCGACAGGGGTCCCAGCATTTT
CASSIGRQGSQHF
>15|.|.|TRBJ2-5|TRBV27
TGTGCCAGCAGTTTATCAGAAGACAGACAAGAGACCCAGTACTTC
CASSLSEDRQETQYF
>17|TRBD1|.|TRBJ1-1|TRBV5-4
TGTGCCAGCAGCTCCCGTTCCGGGACAGGGGGCGGCACTGAAGCTTTCTTT
CASSSRSGTGGGTEAFF
>13|.|.|TRBJ1-1|TRBV6-5
TGTGCCAGCAGATTAACTGGGAGCACTGAAGCTTTCTTT
CASRLTGSTEAFF
>13|.|once|TRBJ2-3|TRBV7-9
TGTGCCAGCAGCTTCGCCGGAGGAGATACGCAGTATTTT
CASSFAGGDTQYF
>14|.|.|TRBJ2-7|TRBV6-5
TGTGCCAGCAGCTCCCAAGGAGGGACCTACGAGCAGTACTTC
CASSSQGGTYEQYF
>16|TRBD2|.|TRBJ2-1|TRBV7-8
TGTGCCAGCAGCCCCTTAGCGGGAGTTTCTGTCAATGAGCAGTTCTTC
CASSPLAGVSVNEQFF
>15|.|.|TRBJ2-3|TRBV7-6
TGTGCCAGCAGCATTGGGACCGATGCCACAGATACGCAGTATTTT
CASSIGTDATDTQYF
>15|.|.|TRBJ1-5|TRBV27
TGTGCCAGCAGTTTATCAAGGGGTAATAATCAGCCCCAGCATTTT
CASSLSRGNNQPQHF
>16|TRBD1|.|TRBJ2-2|TRBV12-5
TGTGCTAGTGGTTTTGACAGGGGGCAAGGCACCGGGGAGCTGTTTTTT
CASGFDRGQGTGELFF
>15|TRBD1|.|TRBJ2-7|TRBV30
TGTGCCTGGAATGTGGGGGACAGGACAATATACGAGCAGTACTTC
CAWNVGDRTIYEQYF
>17|TRBD1|.|TRBJ1-2|TRBV5-4
TGTGCCAGCAGCTTGGAGTACAGGGGAAGCGGTGCCTATGGCTACACCTTC
CASSLEYRGSGAYGYTF
>15|.|.|TRBJ2-5|TRBV19
TGTGCCAGTAGTATAGGTCGTCGGACTCAAGAGACCCAGTACTTC
CASSIGRRTQETQYF
>12|.|few|TRBJ2-5|TRBV5-1
TGCGCCAGCAGCCTCGTCGGAGAGACCCAGTACTTC
CASSLVGETQYF
>22|.|.|TRBJ1-2|TRBV5-3
TGTGCCAGAAGGGAGGGACCAAAAAAGGTTCCCTATTCTTATAGCTACTCCTATGGCTACACCTTC
CARREGPKKVPYSYSYSYGYTF
>15|TRBD1|.|TRBJ2-3|TRBV5-6
TGTGCCAGCAGCCGTTGGGACAGGAGACAAGCCTCGCAGTATTTT
CASSRWDRRQASQYF
>17|TRBD1|.|TRBJ2-7|TRBV25-1
TGTGCCAGCAGTGAATATTCGACAGGGGGCGCAGCCCACGAGCAGTACTTC
CASSEYSTGGAAHEQYF
>15|.|.|TRBJ1-1|TRBV5-1
TGCGCCAGCAGCTTAGACATTAATATGAACACTGAAGCTTTCTTT
CASSLDINMNTEAFF
>13|.|.|TRBJ1-5|TRBV2
TGTGCCAGCAGTGAAGCTGGGGGTCAGCCCCAGCATTTT
CASSEAGGQPQHF
>15|.|.|TRBJ2-7|TRBV4-3
TGCGCCAGCAGCCTGAAGGGGGGAAGCTGGAACGAGCAGTACTTC
CASSLKGGSWNEQYF
>14|TRBD1|.|TRBJ1-5|TRBV19
TGTGCCAGTAGGCCGGGGACAGACGGTCAGCCCCAGCATTTT
CASRPGTDGQPQHF
>14|TRBD1|.|TRBJ1-2|TRBV4-1
TGCGCCAGCAGCCACCCCGGGACAGGGGTCGGCTACACCTTC
CASSHPGTGVGYTF
>16|.|.|TRBJ2-4|TRBV5-6
TGTGCCAGCAGCTTCCTTATTGAGTCGAAGGGAAACATTCAGTACTTC
CASSFLIESKGNIQYF
>19|TRBD2|.|TRBJ2-7|TRBV27
TGTGCCAGCAGTCCAGAAAGGACTAGCGGGAGGGCCCTATTGTACGAGCAGTACTTC
CASSPERTSGRALLYEQYF
>15|.|few|TRBJ1-1|TRBV6-1
TGTGCCAGCAGTGAAGATTCTCAGAGGGACACTGAAGCTTTCTTT
CASSEDSQRDTEAFF
>15|TRBD1|.|TRBJ2-7|TRBV19
TGTGCCAGTAGTACCCGAGGGGACAGCGCCTACGAGCAGTACTTC
CASSTRGDSAYEQYF
>15|.|.|TRBJ1-1|TRBV5-5
TGTGCCAGCAGCCCTGGGGTAAACATGAACACTGAAGCTTTCTTT
CASSPGVNMNTEAFF
>13|.|once|TRBJ1-2|TRBV4-2
TGTGCCAGCAGCCTAACACAGCTCTATGGCTACACCTTC
CASSLTQLYGYTF